Below, one T cell receptor (beta chain) is given with its context. The data belong to a study of CD8+ T cells in alopecia areata. Collection of lesional scalp punch biopsies and peripheral blood was performed in alopecia areata patients. Following RNA extraction, reverse transcription yielded cDNA that acted as the sequencing template. Only in-frame clones appear in the TCRdb table, and some are missing; sequencing was by immunoSEQ multiplex PCR. The sample lists fewer than 20,000 clones; approximately 54% were seen once. The CDR3 has 20 amino acids. Germline V lookup: CDR1 GTSNPN, CDR2 SVGIG (reference sequence). Trimming at V came to 3 bases and at J to 0 bases, leaving 12 bases not matched to a gene.

This TCR was sampled from a human donor with alopecia areata. The sequencing input was skin. The chain is built from TRBV30 and TRBJ2-6; 12 bases fit TRBD2. The CDR3 sequence is CAWRNRLAGEEVSGANVLTF. The DNA of the CDR3 is TGTGCCTGGAGAAATAGACTAGCGGGAGAGGAGGTCTCTGGGGCCAACGTCCTGACTTTC.